The following is a TCR beta chain sequence with its context. These data are taken from a study of blood T cell repertoires in COVID-19. Study in general: Sources were T cells, B-cell-depleted T cells, or PBMCs; the material itself was cDNA or gDNA.

In the original workflow: Reference gene primer amplification gave estimated nucleated cell counts. Produced via immunoSEQ multiplex PCR; TCRdb's table is partial and in-frame only. V, J and clone size are those of that table, while D and trimming were read from the DNA. The repertoire consists of 7,500 to 9,500 clones, with less than 90% occurring once and the leading ten covering approximately 9.4%. The CDR3 extends over 14 amino acids. Germline CDR1 is SGHKS and CDR2 is YYEKEE (reference sequence). The V end lost 7 bases, the J end lost 10 bases, and 18 bases lay between the germline ends. The sequence derives from a man in his fifties or sixties with acute or convalescent COVID-19. Sequencing used peripheral blood. The gene calls are TRBV5-5 and TRBJ1-6; the D is unclear. The CDR3 loop is CASETKPAGSPLHF. The CDR3, as DNA: TGTGCCAGCGAAACGAAGCCAGCGGGCTCACCCCTCCACTTT.